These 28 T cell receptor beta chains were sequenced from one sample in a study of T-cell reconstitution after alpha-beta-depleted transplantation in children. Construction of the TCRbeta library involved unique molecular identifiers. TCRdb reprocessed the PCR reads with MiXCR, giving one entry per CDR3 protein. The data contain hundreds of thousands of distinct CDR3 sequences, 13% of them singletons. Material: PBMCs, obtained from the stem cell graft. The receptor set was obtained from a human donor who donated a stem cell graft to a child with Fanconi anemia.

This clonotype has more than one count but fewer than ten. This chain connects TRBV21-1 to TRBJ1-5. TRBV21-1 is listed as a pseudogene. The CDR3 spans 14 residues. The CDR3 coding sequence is TGTGCCAGCAGTTACGGAGGAAAAGATCAGCCCCAGCATTTT. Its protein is CASSYGGKDQPQHF.

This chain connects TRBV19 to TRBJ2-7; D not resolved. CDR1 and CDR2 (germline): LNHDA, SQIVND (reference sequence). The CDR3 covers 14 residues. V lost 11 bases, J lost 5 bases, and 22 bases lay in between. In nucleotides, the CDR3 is TGTGCCGTGCCTAACTTACCTCGGGCGGACGAGCAGTACTTC. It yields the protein CAVPNLPRADEQYF.

CDR3 protein: CSASKGEKLFF. In nucleotides, the CDR3 is TGCAGTGCTAGTAAGGGCGAAAAACTGTTTTTT. This chain uses TRBV20-1 with TRBJ1-4; unclear D gene. Germline V gene lookup returns CDR1 DFQATT and CDR2 SNEGSKA (reference sequence). The CDR3 runs 11 residues. The V end lost 3 bases, the J end lost 8 bases, and 7 bases lay between the germline ends.

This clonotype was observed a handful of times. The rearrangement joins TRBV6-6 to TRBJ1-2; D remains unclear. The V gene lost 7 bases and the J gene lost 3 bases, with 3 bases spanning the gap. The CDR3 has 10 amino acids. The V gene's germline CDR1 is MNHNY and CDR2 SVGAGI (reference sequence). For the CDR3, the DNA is TGTGCCAGCATGTACTATGGCTACACCTTC. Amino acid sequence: CASMYYGYTF.

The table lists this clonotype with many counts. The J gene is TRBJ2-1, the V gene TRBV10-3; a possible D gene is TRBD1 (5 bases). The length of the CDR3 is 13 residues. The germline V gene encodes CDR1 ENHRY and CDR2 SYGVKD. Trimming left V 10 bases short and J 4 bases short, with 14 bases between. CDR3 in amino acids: CATKQGRYNEQFF. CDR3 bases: TGTGCCACTAAGCAGGGTCGGTACAATGAGCAGTTCTTC.

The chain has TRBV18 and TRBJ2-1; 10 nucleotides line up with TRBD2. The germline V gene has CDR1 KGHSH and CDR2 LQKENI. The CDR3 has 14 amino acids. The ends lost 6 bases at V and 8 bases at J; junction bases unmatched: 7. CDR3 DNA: TGTGCCAGCTCGTGGACTAGCGGTGGGGATGAGCAGTTCTTC. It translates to CASSWTSGGDEQFF.

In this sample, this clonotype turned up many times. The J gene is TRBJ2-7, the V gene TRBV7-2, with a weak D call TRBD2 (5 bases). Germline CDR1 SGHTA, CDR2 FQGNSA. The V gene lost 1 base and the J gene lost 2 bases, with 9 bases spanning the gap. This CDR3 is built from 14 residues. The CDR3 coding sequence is TGTGCCAGCAGCTTAGGGACTGCCACCTACGAGCAGTACTTC. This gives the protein CASSLGTATYEQYF.

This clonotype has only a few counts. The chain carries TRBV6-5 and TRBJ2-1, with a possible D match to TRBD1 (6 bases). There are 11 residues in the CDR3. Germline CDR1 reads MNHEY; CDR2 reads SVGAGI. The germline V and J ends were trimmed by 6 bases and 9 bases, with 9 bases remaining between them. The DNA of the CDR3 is TGTGCCAGCAGAATGGGGGCTGAGCAGTTCTTC. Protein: CASRMGAEQFF.

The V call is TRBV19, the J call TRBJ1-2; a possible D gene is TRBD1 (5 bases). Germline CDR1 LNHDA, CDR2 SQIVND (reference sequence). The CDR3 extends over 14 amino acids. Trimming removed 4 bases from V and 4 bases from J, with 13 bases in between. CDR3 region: CASSTGTEAYGYTF. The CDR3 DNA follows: TGTGCCAGTAGTACCGGGACGGAAGCCTATGGCTACACCTTC.

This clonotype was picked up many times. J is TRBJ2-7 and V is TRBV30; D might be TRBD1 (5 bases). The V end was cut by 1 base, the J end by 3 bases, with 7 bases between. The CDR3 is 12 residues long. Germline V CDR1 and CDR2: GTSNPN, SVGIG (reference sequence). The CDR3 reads CAWSGQSYEQYF. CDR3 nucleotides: TGTGCCTGGAGTGGACAGAGCTACGAGCAGTACTTC.

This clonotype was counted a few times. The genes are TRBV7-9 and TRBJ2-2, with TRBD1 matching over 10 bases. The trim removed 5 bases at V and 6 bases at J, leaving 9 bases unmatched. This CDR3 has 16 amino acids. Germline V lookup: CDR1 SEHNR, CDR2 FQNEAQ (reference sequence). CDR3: CASSLSLGQGPGELFF. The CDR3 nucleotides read TGTGCCAGCAGCCTCAGCTTGGGACAGGGGCCCGGGGAGCTGTTTTTT.

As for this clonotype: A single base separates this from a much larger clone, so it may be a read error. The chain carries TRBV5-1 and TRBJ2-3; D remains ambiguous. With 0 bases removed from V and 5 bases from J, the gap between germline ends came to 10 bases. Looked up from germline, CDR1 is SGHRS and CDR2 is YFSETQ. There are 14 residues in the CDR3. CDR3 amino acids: CASSLAQLVDTQYF. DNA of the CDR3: TGCGCCAGCAGCTTGGCTCAGCTTGTAGATACGCAGTATTTT.

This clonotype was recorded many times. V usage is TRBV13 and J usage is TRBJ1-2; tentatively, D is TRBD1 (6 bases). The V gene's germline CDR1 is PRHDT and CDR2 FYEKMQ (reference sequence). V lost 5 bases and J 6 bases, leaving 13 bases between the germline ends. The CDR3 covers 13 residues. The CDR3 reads CASSTGTGNGYTF. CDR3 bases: TGTGCCAGCAGCACGGGAACAGGGAATGGCTACACCTTC. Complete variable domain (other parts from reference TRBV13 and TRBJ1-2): AAGVIQSPRHLIKEKRETATLKCYPIPRHDTVYWYQQGPGQDPQFLISFYEKMQSDKGSIPDRFSAQQFSDYHSELNMSSLELGDSALYFCASSTGTGNGYTFGSGTRLTVV.

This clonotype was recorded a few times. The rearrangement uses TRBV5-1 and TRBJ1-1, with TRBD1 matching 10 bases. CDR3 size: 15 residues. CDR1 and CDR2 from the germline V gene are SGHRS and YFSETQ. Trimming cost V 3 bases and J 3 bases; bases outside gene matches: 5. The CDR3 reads CASSWTGTGDTEAFF. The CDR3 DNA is TGCGCCAGCAGCTGGACCGGGACAGGGGACACTGAAGCTTTCTTT.

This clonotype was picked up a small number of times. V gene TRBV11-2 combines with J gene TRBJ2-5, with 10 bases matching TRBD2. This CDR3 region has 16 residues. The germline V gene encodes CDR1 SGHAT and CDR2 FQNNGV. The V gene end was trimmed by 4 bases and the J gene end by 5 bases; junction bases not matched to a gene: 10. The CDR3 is CASSSLGSGGAETQYF. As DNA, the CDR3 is TGTGCCAGCAGCTCCCTGGGCAGCGGGGGGGCGGAGACCCAGTACTTC. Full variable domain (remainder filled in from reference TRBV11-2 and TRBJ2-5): EAGVAQSPRYKIIEKRQSVAFWCNPISGHATLYWYQQILGQGPKLLIQFQNNGVVDDSQLPKDRFSAERLKGVDSTLKIQPAKLEDSAVYLCASSSLGSGGAETQYFGPGTRLLVL.

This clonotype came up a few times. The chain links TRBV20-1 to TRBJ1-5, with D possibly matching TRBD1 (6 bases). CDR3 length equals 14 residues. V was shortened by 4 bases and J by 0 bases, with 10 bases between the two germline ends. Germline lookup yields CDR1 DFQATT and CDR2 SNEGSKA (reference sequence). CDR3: CSATGVYSNQPQHF. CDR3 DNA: TGCAGTGCTACAGGGGTTTATAGCAATCAGCCCCAGCATTTT.

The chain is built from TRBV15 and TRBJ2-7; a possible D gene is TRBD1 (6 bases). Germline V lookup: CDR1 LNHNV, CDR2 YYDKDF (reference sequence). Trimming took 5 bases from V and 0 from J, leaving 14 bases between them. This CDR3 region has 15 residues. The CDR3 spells CATSEGQNGSYEQYF. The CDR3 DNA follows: TGTGCCACCAGCGAGGGACAAAACGGCTCCTACGAGCAGTACTTC.

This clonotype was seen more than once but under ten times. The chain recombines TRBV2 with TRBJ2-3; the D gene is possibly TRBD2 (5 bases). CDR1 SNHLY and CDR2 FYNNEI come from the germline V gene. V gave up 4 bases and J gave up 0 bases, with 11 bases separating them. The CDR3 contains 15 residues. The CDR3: CASSARRVSTDTQYF. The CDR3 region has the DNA TGTGCCAGCAGTGCAAGGCGGGTTAGCACAGATACGCAGTATTTT.

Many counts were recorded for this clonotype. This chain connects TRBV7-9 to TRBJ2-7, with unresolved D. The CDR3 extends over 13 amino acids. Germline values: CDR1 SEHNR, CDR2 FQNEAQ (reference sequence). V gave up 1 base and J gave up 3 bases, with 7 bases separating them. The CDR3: CASSLGSYYEQYF. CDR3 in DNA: TGTGCCAGCAGCTTAGGGTCCTACTACGAGCAGTACTTC.

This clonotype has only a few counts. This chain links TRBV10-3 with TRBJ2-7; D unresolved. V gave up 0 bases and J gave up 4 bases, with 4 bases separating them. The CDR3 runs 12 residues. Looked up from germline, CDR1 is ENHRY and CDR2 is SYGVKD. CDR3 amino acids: CAISESRYEQYV. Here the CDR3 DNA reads TGTGCCATCAGTGAGTCGAGGTACGAGCAGTACGTC.

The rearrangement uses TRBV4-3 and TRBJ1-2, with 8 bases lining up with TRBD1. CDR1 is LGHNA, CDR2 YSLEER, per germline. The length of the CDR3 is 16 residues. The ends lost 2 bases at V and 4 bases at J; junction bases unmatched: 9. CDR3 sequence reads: CASSQWTGYGIYGYTF. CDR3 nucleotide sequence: TGCGCCAGCAGCCAATGGACAGGGTACGGAATCTATGGCTACACCTTC.

The chain's CDR3 is CASSQAATYEQYF. In DNA form, the CDR3 reads TGCGCCAGCAGCCAGGCGGCTACCTACGAGCAGTACTTC. The chain joins TRBV4-3 to TRBJ2-7; D gene ambiguous. The CDR3 extends over 13 amino acids. With 3 bases removed from V and 2 bases from J, the gap between germline ends came to 8 bases. Germline V CDR1 and CDR2: LGHNA, YSLEER.

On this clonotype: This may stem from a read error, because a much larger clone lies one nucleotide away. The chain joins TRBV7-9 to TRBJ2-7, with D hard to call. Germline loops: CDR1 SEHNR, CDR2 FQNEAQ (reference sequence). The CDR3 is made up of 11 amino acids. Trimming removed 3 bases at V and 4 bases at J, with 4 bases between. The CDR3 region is CASSFEYEQYF. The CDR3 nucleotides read TGTGCCAGCAGCTTCGAATACGAGCAGTACTTC.

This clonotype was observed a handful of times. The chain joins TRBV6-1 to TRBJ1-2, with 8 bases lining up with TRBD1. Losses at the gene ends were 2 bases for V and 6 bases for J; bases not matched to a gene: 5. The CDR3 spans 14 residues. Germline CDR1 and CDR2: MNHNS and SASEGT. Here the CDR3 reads CASSETRGRDGYTF. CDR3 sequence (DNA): TGTGCCAGCAGTGAAACCAGGGGGCGCGATGGCTACACCTTC.

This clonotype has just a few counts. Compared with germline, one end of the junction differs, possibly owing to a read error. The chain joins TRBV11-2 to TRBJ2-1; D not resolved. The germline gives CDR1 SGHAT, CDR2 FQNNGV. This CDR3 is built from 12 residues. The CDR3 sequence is CASSLDSGRCFF. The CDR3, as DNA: TGTGCCAGCAGCCTAGATTCTGGTCGATGTTTCTTC. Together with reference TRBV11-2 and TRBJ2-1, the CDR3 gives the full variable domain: EAGVAQSPRYKIIEKRQSVAFWCNPISGHATLYWYQQILGQGPKLLIQFQNNGVVDDSQLPKDRFSAERLKGVDSTLKIQPAKLEDSAVYLCASSLDSGRCFFGPGTRLTVL.

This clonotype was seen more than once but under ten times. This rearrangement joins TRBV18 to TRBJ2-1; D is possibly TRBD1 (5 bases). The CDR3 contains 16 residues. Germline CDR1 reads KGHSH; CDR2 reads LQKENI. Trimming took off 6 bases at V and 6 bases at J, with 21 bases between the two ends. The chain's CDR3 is CASSRYRADRTNEQFF. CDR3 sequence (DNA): TGTGCCAGCTCCCGTTACCGAGCTGACAGAACCAATGAGCAGTTCTTC.

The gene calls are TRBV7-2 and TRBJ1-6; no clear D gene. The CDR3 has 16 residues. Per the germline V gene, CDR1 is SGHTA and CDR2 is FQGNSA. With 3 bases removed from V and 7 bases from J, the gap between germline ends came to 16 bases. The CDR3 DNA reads TGTGCCAGCAGCTTCGGCGACCGCGGCAGAAATTCACCCCTCCACTTT. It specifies CASSFGDRGRNSPLHF.

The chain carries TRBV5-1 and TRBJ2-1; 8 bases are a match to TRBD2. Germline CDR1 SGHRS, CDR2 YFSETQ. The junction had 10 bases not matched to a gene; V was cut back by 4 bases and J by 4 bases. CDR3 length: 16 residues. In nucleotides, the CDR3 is TGCGCCAGCAGCAACCCGCAGGCGGGGGGATACAATGAGCAGTTCTTC. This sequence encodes CASSNPQAGGYNEQFF.